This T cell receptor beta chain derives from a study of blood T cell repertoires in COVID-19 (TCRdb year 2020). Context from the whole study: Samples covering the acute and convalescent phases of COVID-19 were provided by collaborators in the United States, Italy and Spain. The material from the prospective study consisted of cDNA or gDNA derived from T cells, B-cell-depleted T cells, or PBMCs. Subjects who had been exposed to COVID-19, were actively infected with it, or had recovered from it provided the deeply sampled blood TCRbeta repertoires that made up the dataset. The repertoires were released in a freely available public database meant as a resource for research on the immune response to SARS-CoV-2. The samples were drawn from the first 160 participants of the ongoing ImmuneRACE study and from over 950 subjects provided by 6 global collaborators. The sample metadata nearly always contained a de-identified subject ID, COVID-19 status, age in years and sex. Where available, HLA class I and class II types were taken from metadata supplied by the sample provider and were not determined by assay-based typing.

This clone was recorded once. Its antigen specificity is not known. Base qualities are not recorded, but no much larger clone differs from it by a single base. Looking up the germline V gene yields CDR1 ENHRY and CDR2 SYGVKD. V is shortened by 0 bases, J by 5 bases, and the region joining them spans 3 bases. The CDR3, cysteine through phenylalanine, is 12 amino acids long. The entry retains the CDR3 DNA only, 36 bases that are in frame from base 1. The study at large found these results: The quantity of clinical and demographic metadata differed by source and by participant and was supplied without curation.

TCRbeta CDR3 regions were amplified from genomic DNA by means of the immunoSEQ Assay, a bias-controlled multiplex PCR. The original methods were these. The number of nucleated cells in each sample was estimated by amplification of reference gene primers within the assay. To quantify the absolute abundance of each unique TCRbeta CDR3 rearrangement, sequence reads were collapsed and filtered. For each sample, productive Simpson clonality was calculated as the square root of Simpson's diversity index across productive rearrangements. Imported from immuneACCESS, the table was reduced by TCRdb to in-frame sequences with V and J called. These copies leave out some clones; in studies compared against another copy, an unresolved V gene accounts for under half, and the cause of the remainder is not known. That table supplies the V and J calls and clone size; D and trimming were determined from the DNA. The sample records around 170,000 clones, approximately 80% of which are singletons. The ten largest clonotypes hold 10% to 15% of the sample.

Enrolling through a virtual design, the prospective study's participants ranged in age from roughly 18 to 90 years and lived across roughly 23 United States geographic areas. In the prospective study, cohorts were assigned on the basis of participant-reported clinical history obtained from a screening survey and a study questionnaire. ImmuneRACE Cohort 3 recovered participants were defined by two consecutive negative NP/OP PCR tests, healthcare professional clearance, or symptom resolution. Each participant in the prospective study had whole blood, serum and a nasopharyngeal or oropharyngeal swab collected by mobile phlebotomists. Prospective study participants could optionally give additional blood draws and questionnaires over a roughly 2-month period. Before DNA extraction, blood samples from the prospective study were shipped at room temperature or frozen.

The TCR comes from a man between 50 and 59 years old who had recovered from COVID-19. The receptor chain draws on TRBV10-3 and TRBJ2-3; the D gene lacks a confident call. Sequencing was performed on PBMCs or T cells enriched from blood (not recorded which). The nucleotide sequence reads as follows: TGTGCCATCAGTGAGTCCGGAGATACGCAGTATTTT. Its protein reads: CAISESGDTQYF.